This passage covers 7 T cell receptor beta chains from one sample sequenced in a study of T cells in Graves' hyperthyroidism and ophthalmopathy. Using RNA transcripts as the source, TCR beta CDR3 regions were amplified. HTBI primers were used for first-round RT-PCR of the TCR CDR3. TCRdb reprocessed the multiplex PCR reads via MiXCR and lists one record per CDR3 protein. The sample shows about 700,000 distinct CDR3 sequences, about 45% of them seen only once. The sequenced material came from peripheral blood or thyroid tissue (not recorded which). The receptors originated from an adult man with Graves' disease, either hyperthyroidism or ophthalmopathy (not recorded which).

The table lists this clonotype with many counts. This chain uses TRBV29-1 with TRBJ2-7; D possibly uses TRBD1 or TRBD2 (5 bases each). Germline V CDR1 and CDR2: SQVTM, ANQGSEA. CDR3 length: 12 residues. V was cut by 7 bases and J by 3 bases, with 13 bases left in between. CDR3 sequence: CSASRDLYEQYF. The CDR3 DNA is TGCAGCGCCTCGAGGGACCTCTACGAGCAGTACTTC.

There are a few counts of this clonotype. The chain has TRBV7-9 and TRBJ1-2; TRBD1 matches 9 bases. The CDR3 sequence is 16 residues long. Germline-derived CDR1 and CDR2 are SEHNR and FQNEAQ (reference sequence). After removal of 1 base from V and 4 bases from J, the junction contained 7 bases not matched to a gene. CDR3 amino acids: CASSLGAQGAPYGYTF. The CDR3, as DNA: TGTGCCAGCAGCTTAGGAGCACAGGGGGCCCCCTATGGCTACACCTTC.

This clonotype was recorded at least ten times. V usage is TRBV29-1 and J usage is TRBJ2-5, with TRBD1 identical over 10 bases. This CDR3 has 13 residues. Looked up from germline, CDR1 is SQVTM and CDR2 is ANQGSEA. Trimming cost V 6 bases and J 4 bases; bases outside gene matches: 5. The CDR3 spells CSVAGTGVETQYF. For the CDR3, the DNA is TGCAGCGTGGCCGGGACAGGGGTAGAGACCCAGTACTTC.

About this clonotype itself: A much larger clone lies one base from this, so it may be a read error. The CDR3 does not close with the conserved phenylalanine or tryptophan, likely indicating a read error. V gene TRBV7-9 combines with J gene TRBJ2-5, with D possibly called TRBD1 or TRBD2 (5 bases each). The V end was cut by 4 bases, the J end by 1 base, with 16 bases between. The CDR3 is 16 amino acids. Germline V gives CDR1 SEHNR, CDR2 FQNEAQ (reference sequence). Written as DNA, the CDR3 is TGTGCCAGCAGCTCCTTAGTGGGGGTCAGCCAAGAGACCCAGTACCTC. It encodes CASSSLVGVSQETQYL.

This chain uses TRBV12-3 or TRBV12-4 with TRBJ1-1; D remains unclear. This CDR3 has 14 amino acids. Trimming pared 2 bases from V and 0 bases from J, leaving 7 bases between. The CDR3 sequence: CASSLYILNTEAFF. The CDR3 nucleotides are TGTGCCAGCAGTTTATACATACTGAACACTGAAGCTTTCTTT.

The rearrangement joins TRBV15 to TRBJ2-5; possible D gene TRBD2, 6 bases. The V and J ends lost 3 bases and 3 bases respectively, with 11 bases between them. Per germline, CDR1 LNHNV and CDR2 YYDKDF (reference sequence). This CDR3 has 14 amino acids. DNA for the CDR3: TGTGCCACCAGCAGGAGGGACTCAGAAGAGACCCAGTACTTC. This gives the protein CATSRRDSEETQYF. Full variable domain (missing parts from reference TRBV15 and TRBJ2-5): DAMVIQNPRYQVTQFGKPVTLSCSQTLNHNVMYWYQQKSSQAPKLLFHYYDKDFNNEADTPDNFQSRRPNTSFCFLDIRSPGLGDTAMYLCATSRRDSEETQYFGPGTRLLVL.

The chain links TRBV10-3 to TRBJ1-4; D perhaps matches TRBD1 (6 bases). The CDR3 is made up of 16 amino acids. Trimming took 2 bases from V and 0 from J, leaving 10 bases between them. The germline gives CDR1 ENHRY, CDR2 SYGVKD. This CDR3 is CAISERQDATNEKLFF. CDR3 nucleotides: TGTGCCATCAGTGAGAGACAGGATGCAACTAATGAAAAACTGTTTTTT.